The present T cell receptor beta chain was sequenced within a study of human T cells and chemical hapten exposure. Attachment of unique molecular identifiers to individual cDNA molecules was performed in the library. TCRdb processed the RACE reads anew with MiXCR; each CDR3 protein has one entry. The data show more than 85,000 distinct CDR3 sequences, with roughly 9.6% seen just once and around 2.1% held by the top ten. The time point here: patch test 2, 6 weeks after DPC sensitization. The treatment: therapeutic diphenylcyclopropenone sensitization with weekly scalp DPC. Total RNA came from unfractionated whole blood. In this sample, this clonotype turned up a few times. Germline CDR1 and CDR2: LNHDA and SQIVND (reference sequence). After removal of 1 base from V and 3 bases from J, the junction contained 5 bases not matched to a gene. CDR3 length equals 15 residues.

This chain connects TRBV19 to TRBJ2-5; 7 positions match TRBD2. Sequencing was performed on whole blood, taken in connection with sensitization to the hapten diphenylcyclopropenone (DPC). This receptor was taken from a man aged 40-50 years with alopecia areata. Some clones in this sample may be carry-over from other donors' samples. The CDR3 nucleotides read TGTGCCAGTAGTATAGGCCGGACTAGAGAAGAGACCCAGTACTTC. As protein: CASSIGRTREETQYF.